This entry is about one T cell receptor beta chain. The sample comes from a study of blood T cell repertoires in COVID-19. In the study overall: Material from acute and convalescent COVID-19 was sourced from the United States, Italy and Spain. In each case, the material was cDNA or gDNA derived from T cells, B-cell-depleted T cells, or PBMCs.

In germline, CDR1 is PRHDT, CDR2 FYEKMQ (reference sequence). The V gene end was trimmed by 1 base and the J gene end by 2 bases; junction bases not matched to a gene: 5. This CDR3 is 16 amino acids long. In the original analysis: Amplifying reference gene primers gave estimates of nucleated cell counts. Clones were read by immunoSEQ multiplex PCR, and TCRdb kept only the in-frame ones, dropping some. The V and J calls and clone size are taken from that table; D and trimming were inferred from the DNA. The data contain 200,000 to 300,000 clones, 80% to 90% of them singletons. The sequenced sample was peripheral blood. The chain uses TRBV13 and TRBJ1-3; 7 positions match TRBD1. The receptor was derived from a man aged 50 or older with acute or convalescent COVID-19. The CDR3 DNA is TGTGCCAGCAGCTTAGCCCCACAGGGGACTGGAAACACCATATATTTT. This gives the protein CASSLAPQGTGNTIYF.